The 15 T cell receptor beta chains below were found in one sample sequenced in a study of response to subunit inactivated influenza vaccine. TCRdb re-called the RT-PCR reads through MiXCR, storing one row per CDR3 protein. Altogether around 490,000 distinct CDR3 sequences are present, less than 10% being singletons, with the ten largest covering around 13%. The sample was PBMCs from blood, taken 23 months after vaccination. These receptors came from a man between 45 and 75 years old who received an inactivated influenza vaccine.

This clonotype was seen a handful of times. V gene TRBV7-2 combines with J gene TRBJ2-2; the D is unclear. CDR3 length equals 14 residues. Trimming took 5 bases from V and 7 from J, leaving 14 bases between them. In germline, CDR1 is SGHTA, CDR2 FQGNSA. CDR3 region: CASSTPPTRGELFF. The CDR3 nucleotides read TGTGCCAGCAGCACCCCCCCGACCCGCGGGGAGCTGTTTTTT.

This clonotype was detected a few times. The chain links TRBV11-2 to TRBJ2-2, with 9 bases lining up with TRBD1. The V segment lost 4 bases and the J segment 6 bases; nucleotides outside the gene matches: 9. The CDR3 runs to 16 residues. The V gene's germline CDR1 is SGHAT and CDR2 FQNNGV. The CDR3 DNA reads TGTGCCAGCAGCTGGTACAGGGGGCGTTGGTCCGGGGAGCTGTTTTTT. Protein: CASSWYRGRWSGELFF.

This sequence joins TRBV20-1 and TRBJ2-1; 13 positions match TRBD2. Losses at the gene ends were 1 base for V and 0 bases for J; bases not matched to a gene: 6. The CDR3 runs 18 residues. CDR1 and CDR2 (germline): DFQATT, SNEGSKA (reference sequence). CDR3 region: CSARAGTSGKSSYNEQFF. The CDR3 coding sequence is TGCAGTGCTAGAGCGGGGACTAGCGGGAAGAGCTCCTACAATGAGCAGTTCTTC.

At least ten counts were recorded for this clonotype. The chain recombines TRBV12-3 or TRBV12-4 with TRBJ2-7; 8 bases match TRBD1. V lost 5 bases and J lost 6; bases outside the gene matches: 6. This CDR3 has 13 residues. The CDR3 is CASSAYTGGEQYF. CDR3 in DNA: TGTGCCAGCAGTGCCTACACAGGGGGCGAGCAGTACTTC.

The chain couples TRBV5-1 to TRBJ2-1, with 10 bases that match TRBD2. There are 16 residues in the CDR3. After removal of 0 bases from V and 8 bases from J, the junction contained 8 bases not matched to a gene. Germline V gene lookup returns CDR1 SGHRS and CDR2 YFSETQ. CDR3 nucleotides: TGCGCCAGCAGCTTGGAAAATCTAGCGGGAGTCGATGAGCAGTTCTTC. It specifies CASSLENLAGVDEQFF. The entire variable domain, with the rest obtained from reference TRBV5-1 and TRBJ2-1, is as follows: KAGVTQTPRYLIKTRGQQVTLSCSPISGHRSVSWYQQTPGQGLQFLFEYFSETQRNKGNFPGRFSGRQFSNSRSEMNVSTLELGDSALYLCASSLENLAGVDEQFFGPGTRLTVL.

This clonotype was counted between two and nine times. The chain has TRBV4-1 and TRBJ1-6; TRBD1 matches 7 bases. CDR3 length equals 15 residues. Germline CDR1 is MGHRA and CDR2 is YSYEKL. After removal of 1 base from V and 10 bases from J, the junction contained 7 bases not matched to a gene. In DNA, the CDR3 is TGCGCCAGCAGCCAAGTACGAGGGGGCGGATCACCCCTCCACTTT. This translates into CASSQVRGGGSPLHF.

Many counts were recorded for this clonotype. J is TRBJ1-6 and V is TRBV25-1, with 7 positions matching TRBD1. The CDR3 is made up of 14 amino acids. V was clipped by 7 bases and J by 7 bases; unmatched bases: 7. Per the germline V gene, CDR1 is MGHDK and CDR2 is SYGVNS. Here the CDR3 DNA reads TGTGCCAGCACCCGGGACAGCGTCAATTCACCCCTCCACTTT. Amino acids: CASTRDSVNSPLHF. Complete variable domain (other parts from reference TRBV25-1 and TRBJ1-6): EADIYQTPRYLVIGTGKKITLECSQTMGHDKMYWYQQDPGMELHLIHYSYGVNSTEKGDLSSESTVSRIRTEHFPLTLESARPSHTSQYLCASTRDSVNSPLHFGNGTRLTVT.

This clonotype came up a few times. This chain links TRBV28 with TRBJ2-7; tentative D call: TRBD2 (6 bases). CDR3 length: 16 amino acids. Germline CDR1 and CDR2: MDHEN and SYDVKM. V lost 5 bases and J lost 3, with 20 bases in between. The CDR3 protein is CASSPPGTPGYYEQYF. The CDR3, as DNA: TGTGCCAGCAGTCCACCCGGGACTCCAGGATACTACGAGCAGTACTTC.

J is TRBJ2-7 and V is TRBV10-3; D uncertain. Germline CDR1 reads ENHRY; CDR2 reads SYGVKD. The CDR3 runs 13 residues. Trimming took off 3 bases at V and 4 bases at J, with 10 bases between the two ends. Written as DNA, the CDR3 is TGTGCCATCAGTGAATACCGCGATTACGAGCAGTACTTC. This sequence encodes CAISEYRDYEQYF.

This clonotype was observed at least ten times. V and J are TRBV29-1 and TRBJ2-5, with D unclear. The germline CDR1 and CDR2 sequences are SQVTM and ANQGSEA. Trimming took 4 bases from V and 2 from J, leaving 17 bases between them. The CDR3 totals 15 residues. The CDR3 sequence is CSVAFTYLDQETQYF. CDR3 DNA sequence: TGCAGCGTTGCTTTCACTTACCTTGATCAAGAGACCCAGTACTTC. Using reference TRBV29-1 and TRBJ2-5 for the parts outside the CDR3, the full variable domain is SAVISQKPSRDICQRGTSLTIQCQVDSQVTMMFWYRQQPGQSLTLIATANQGSEATYESGFVIDKFPISRPNLTFSTLTVSNMSPEDSSIYLCSVAFTYLDQETQYFGPGTRLLVL.

CDR3 coding DNA: TGCGCCAGCAGCCTGACAGGGAGCCCAGAGACCCAGTACTTC. Residues: CASSLTGSPETQYF. The chain recombines TRBV5-1 with TRBJ2-5, with 7 positions matching TRBD1. The CDR3 is made up of 14 amino acids. Unmatched junction bases numbered 7, after V lost 4 bases and J lost 4 bases. Per germline, CDR1 SGHRS and CDR2 YFSETQ.

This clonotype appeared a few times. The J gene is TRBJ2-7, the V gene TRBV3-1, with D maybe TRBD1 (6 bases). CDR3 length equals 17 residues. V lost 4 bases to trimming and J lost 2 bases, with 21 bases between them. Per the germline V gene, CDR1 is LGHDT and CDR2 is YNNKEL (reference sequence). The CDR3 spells CASSRDMGAVLTYEQYF. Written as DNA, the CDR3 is TGTGCCAGCAGCCGCGACATGGGGGCAGTTCTTACCTACGAGCAGTACTTC.

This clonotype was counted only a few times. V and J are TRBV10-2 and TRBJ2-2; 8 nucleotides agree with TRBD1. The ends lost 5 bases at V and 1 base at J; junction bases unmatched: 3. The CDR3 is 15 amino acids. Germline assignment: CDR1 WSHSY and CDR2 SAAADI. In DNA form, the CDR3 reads TGCGCCAGCAGTAAAGGACAGGGGAACACCGGGGAGCTGTTTTTT. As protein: CASSKGQGNTGELFF.

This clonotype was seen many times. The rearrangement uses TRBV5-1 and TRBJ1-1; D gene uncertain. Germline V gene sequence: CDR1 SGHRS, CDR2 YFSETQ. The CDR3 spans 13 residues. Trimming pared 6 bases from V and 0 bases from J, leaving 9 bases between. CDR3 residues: CASMVVMNTEAFF. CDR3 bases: TGCGCCAGCATGGTAGTTATGAACACTGAAGCTTTCTTT.

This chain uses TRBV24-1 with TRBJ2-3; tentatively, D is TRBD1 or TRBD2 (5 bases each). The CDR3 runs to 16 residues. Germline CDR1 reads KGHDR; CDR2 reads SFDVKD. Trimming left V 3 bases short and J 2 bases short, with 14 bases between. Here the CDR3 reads CATSDRPGTPTDTQYF. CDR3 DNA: TGTGCCACCAGTGATAGACCCGGGACCCCCACAGATACGCAGTATTTT.